The present entry profiles one TCR beta chain with its context. Original processing methods: For nucleated cells, counts were estimated from reference gene primer amplification. TCRdb's table, derived via immunoSEQ multiplex PCR, lists solely in-frame clones and lacks some. The V and J calls and clone size come from that table; D and trimming were worked out from the DNA. The table has 230,000 or so clones, around 75% seen once. This sample is part of a study of blood T cell repertoires in COVID-19. Study context: The origin of the acute and convalescent COVID-19 samples was the United States, Italy and Spain. T cells, B-cell-depleted T cells, or PBMCs supplied cDNA or gDNA.

Germline trimming cut 0 bases from V and 6 bases from J; bases unmatched to any gene: 11. Germline V gives CDR1 SGHRS, CDR2 YFSETQ. The CDR3 has 18 amino acids. The sequence was collected from a human donor in a cohort sampled during active COVID-19. Sequenced input: peripheral blood. The chain is built from TRBV5-1 and TRBJ2-3; 12 bases map to TRBD2. CDR3 nucleotide sequence: TGCGCCAGCAGCTTGGGGCTAGCGGGAGGGCCTAGAAGGGATACGCAGTATTTT. Its translation: CASSLGLAGGPRRDTQYF.